The 26 T cell receptor beta chains below come from one sample, sequenced in a study of blood T cell repertoires in COVID-19. Assay used: immunoSEQ multiplex PCR; TCRdb lists only in-frame clones, some missing. The sample holds 270,000 or so clones; 70% to 90% are singletons and the top ten take approximately 3%. Sequenced: peripheral blood. These receptor sequences come from a woman younger than 45 with active or convalescent COVID-19.

The chain couples TRBV15 to TRBJ2-5; a weak D match, TRBD2 (5 bases). The CDR3 sequence is 14 residues long. V lost 2 bases to trimming and J lost 4 bases, with 11 bases between them. The germline V gene encodes CDR1 LNHNV and CDR2 YYDKDF (reference sequence). The CDR3 nucleotides read TGTGCCACCAGCAGACTTCCCGAGGGAGAGACCCAGTACTTC. It translates to CATSRLPEGETQYF.

The rearrangement links TRBV30 to TRBJ1-2; D call uncertain. CDR3 length equals 14 residues. V lost 0 bases to trimming and J lost 8 bases, with 16 bases between them. Germline loops: CDR1 GTSNPN, CDR2 SVGIG (reference sequence). For the CDR3, the DNA is TGTGCCTGGAGTGTAGGACTAGCTATTCAGGGCTACACCTTC. This encodes CAWSVGLAIQGYTF.

V usage is TRBV9 and J usage is TRBJ2-3; the match to TRBD2 covers 10 bases. Trimming removed 2 bases from V and 2 bases from J; junction bases left unmatched: 8. The germline V gene encodes CDR1 SGDLS and CDR2 YYNGEE. CDR3 length equals 17 residues. The CDR3 coding sequence is TGTGCCAGCAGCGTGGGTCTAGCGGGGGAGTACACAGATACGCAGTATTTT. It encodes CASSVGLAGEYTDTQYF.

The chain carries TRBV21-1 and TRBJ1-2. TRBV21-1 is deemed a pseudogene. The CDR3 length is 12 residues. CDR3 DNA sequence: TGTGCCAGCGGGGGGGACCCCCGGGGCTACACCTTC. Translation gives CASGGDPRGYTF.

The gene calls are TRBV18 and TRBJ1-3; D gene uncertain. Germline V gene data show CDR1 as KGHSH and CDR2 as LQKENI. Trimming stripped 3 bases from V and 3 bases from J, with 12 bases between. This CDR3 region has 15 residues. CDR3: CASSPRIEGGNTIYF. Written as DNA, the CDR3 is TGTGCCAGCTCACCCCGGATCGAGGGTGGAAACACCATATATTTT.

The rearrangement uses TRBV11-1 and TRBJ2-2; 11 nucleotides match TRBD1. Germline lookup yields CDR1 SGHAT and CDR2 FQDESV (reference sequence). The CDR3 consists of 16 residues. Trimming at V came to 5 bases and at J to 3 bases, leaving 5 bases not matched to a gene. The CDR3 protein is CASSLRTGGYTGELFF. In DNA form, the CDR3 reads TGTGCCAGCAGCCTTCGGACAGGGGGCTACACCGGGGAGCTGTTTTTT.

The chain uses TRBV5-1 and TRBJ2-7; tentative D call: TRBD2 (7 bases). The CDR3 runs 15 residues. V gave up 2 bases and J gave up 3 bases, with 15 bases separating them. Germline V gene lookup returns CDR1 SGHRS and CDR2 YFSETQ. CDR3 sequence reads: CASSLKGEGYYEQYF. CDR3 in DNA: TGCGCCAGCAGCTTAAAGGGGGAGGGGTACTACGAGCAGTACTTC.

This chain links TRBV28 with TRBJ1-2; TRBD1 matches 10 bases. This CDR3 is 15 amino acids long. V lost 5 bases, J lost 6 bases, and 9 bases stayed unmatched. In germline, CDR1 is MDHEN, CDR2 SYDVKM. In DNA, the CDR3 is TGTGCCAGCAGTACGGACGGGACAGGGGCTAATGGCTACACCTTC. Translating it yields CASSTDGTGANGYTF.

The chain couples TRBV7-8 to TRBJ2-3, with 14 bases that match TRBD2. CDR1 is SGHVS and CDR2 is FQNEAQ in the germline V gene. The CDR3 has 20 amino acids. The ends lost 4 bases at V and 0 bases at J; junction bases unmatched: 12. The CDR3 reads CASSSPWGLAGVTSTDTQYF. In nucleotides, the CDR3 is TGTGCCAGCAGCTCGCCGTGGGGACTAGCGGGGGTCACTAGCACAGATACGCAGTATTTT.

CDR3 sequence (DNA): TGTGCCAGCAGTTTCCAACAGGGTAGGGTCGAGCAGTACTTC. Translated: CASSFQQGRVEQYF. V and J are TRBV6-6 and TRBJ2-7; perhaps TRBD1 as D (6 bases). This CDR3 has 14 residues. Looked up from germline, CDR1 is MNHNY and CDR2 is SVGAGI (reference sequence). The V and J ends lost 4 bases and 6 bases respectively, with 16 bases between them.

This clone appeared a single time. The V gene is TRBV27, the J gene TRBJ2-7; 7 bases match TRBD1. The CDR3 is 14 amino acids. Trimming at V came to 2 bases and at J to 2 bases, leaving 3 bases not matched to a gene. In germline, CDR1 is MNHEY, CDR2 SMNVEV (reference sequence). CDR3 sequence: CASSLSQGAYEQYF. The CDR3 DNA reads as TGTGCCAGCAGTTTAAGTCAGGGGGCCTACGAGCAGTACTTC.

The CDR3 bases are TGTGCCAGCAGTCCGGACAGGGGGGGATACGAATGGCTGTTTTTT. Translated: CASSPDRGGYEWLFF. The chain has TRBV7-9 and TRBJ2-2; 10 bases line up with TRBD1. Germline CDR1 and CDR2: SEHNR and FQNEAQ (reference sequence). The CDR3 is 15 residues long. The trim removed 6 bases at V and 13 bases at J, leaving 14 bases unmatched.

This clone was observed a single time. The CDR3: CASSPRTVTSTDTQYF. Here the CDR3 DNA reads TGCGCCAGCAGCCCCAGGACAGTAACTAGCACAGATACGCAGTATTTT. The chain links TRBV4-3 to TRBJ2-3, with D possibly matching TRBD1 (6 bases). Germline loops: CDR1 LGHNA, CDR2 YSLEER. V was pared by 4 bases and J by 0 bases, with 14 bases between. This CDR3 is built from 16 residues.

This chain connects TRBV19 to TRBJ1-6, with 8 bases fitting TRBD1. Trimming removed 3 bases from V and 14 bases from J; junction bases left unmatched: 3. Per germline, CDR1 LNHDA and CDR2 SQIVND (reference sequence). The CDR3 has 12 residues. The CDR3 coding sequence is TGTGCCAGTAGTATGACAGGGGAAACCCTCCACTTT. This sequence encodes CASSMTGETLHF.

The chain couples TRBV7-2 to TRBJ1-3; TRBD1 matches 8 bases. CDR1 and CDR2 (germline): SGHTA, FQGNSA. There are 16 residues in the CDR3. V lost 3 bases and J lost 3; bases outside the gene matches: 7. CDR3 protein: CASSFTLRGLGNTIYF. CDR3 DNA sequence: TGTGCCAGCAGCTTCACACTCAGGGGGCTTGGAAACACCATATATTTT.

This chain links TRBV14 with TRBJ2-1; TRBD2 agrees at 8 bases. This CDR3 spans 16 amino acids. J lost 3 bases, V lost 3 bases, and 7 bases had no gene match. The germline V gene encodes CDR1 SGHDN and CDR2 FVKESK. DNA of the CDR3: TGTGCCAGCAGCCACCTAAAGCGGGGGAACTACAATGAGCAGTTCTTC. Its translation: CASSHLKRGNYNEQFF.

The rearrangement joins TRBV7-3 to TRBJ2-3; 12 positions agree with TRBD2. Germline CDR1 is SGHTA and CDR2 is FQGTGA. After removal of 0 bases from V and 2 bases from J, the junction contained 6 bases not matched to a gene. CDR3 length: 18 residues. CDR3 bases: TGTGCCAGCAGCTTAACCTCGACTAGCGGGGGAGTCACAGATACGCAGTATTTT. Amino acids: CASSLTSTSGGVTDTQYF.

The chain has TRBV10-1 and TRBJ2-5; D call uncertain. This CDR3 is built from 17 residues. Trimming took 0 bases from V and 3 from J, leaving 17 bases between them. Germline lookup yields CDR1 WNHNN and CDR2 SYGVQD (reference sequence). CDR3 loop: CASSESRLRIPKETQYF. The CDR3, as DNA: TGCGCCAGCAGTGAGTCGAGATTAAGAATCCCAAAAGAGACCCAGTACTTC.

CDR3 nucleotides: TGTGCCAGCAGTTTGCGCAGAAACACCATATATTTT. It encodes CASSLRRNTIYF. The chain joins TRBV12-3 or TRBV12-4 to TRBJ1-3; D is unclear. Trimming stripped 3 bases from V and 5 bases from J, with 5 bases between. The length of the CDR3 is 12 residues.

The sample holds many counts of this clone. The same CDR3 is also encoded by other DNA sequences in this sample. The rearrangement links TRBV6-4 to TRBJ2-3; 10 positions match TRBD2. With V trimmed by 0 bases and J by 4 bases, 1 base remained unmatched. The CDR3 runs 15 residues. Germline CDR1 is MRHNA and CDR2 is SNTAGT. CDR3 loop: CASSDSAGGPDTQYF. CDR3 nucleotides: TGTGCCAGCAGTGACTCAGCGGGGGGGCCAGATACGCAGTATTTT.

The chain is built from TRBV2 and TRBJ1-5; perhaps TRBD1 as D (6 bases). Trimming stripped 5 bases from V and 2 bases from J, with 10 bases between. Looked up from germline, CDR1 is SNHLY and CDR2 is FYNNEI. This CDR3 spans 14 amino acids. In DNA form, the CDR3 reads TGTGCCAGCAGTATTAGACAGGGCAATCAGCCCCAGCATTTT. It is translated as CASSIRQGNQPQHF.

This sequence joins TRBV27 and TRBJ1-4; 7 nucleotides align to TRBD1. The CDR3 covers 15 residues. The V and J ends lost 5 bases and 6 bases, in that order; junction bases with no gene match: 9. Germline V gives CDR1 MNHEY, CDR2 SMNVEV (reference sequence). The CDR3 region is CASSKQGRVYEKLFF. For the CDR3, the DNA is TGTGCCAGCAGTAAACAGGGGCGAGTGTATGAAAAACTGTTTTTT.

The genes are TRBV7-2 and TRBJ1-2; 7 bases align to TRBD1. Germline loops: CDR1 SGHTA, CDR2 FQGNSA. The length of the CDR3 is 13 residues. V lost 7 bases to trimming and J lost 8 bases; unmatched junction nucleotides: 10. The chain's CDR3 is CASTLSTGLGYTF. In nucleotides, the CDR3 is TGTGCCAGCACCCTTTCGACAGGGCTCGGCTACACCTTC.

Only a few counts were recorded for this clone. The chain uses TRBV5-5 and TRBJ1-6, with a possible D match to TRBD1 (6 bases). Deletions cut 4 bases from V and 6 bases from J, with 17 bases between. From germline, CDR1 is SGHKS and CDR2 YYEKEE (reference sequence). This CDR3 comprises 16 residues. The DNA for the CDR3 is TGTGCCAGCAGCCCCCAATACGGGGGGGCTAATTCACCCCTCCACTTT. Translating gives CASSPQYGGANSPLHF. The variable domain in full, with the rest retrieved from reference TRBV5-5 and TRBJ1-6, is DAGVTQSPTHLIKTRGQQVTLRCSPISGHKSVSWYQQVLGQGPQFIFQYYEKEERGRGNFPDRFSARQFPNYSSELNVNALLLGDSALYLCASSPQYGGANSPLHFGNGTRLTVT.

The V call is TRBV9, the J call TRBJ2-3, with 12 positions matching TRBD2. Germline CDR1 is SGDLS and CDR2 is YYNGEE. The CDR3 extends over 15 amino acids. V trimming: 6 bases; J trimming: 4 bases; junction bases outside the gene matches: 6. CDR3 sequence: CASKTASGGADTQYF. The CDR3 DNA sequence: TGTGCCAGCAAGACCGCTAGCGGGGGGGCAGATACGCAGTATTTT. Combining the CDR3 with reference TRBV9 and TRBJ2-3 gives the whole variable domain DSGVTQTPKHLITATGQRVTLRCSPRSGDLSVYWYQQSLDQGLQFLIQYYNGEERAKGNILERFSAQQFPDLHSELNLSSLELGDSALYFCASKTASGGADTQYFGPGTRLTVL.

J is TRBJ2-1 and V is TRBV6-2 or TRBV6-3; possibly TRBD2 for D (7 bases). CDR1 is MNHEY and CDR2 is SVGEGT in the germline V gene. This CDR3 comprises 14 residues. Trimming took 6 bases from V and 4 from J, leaving 13 bases between them. CDR3 sequence: CASSRRGAYNEQFF. CDR3 DNA: TGTGCCAGCAGCCGACGGGGGGCGTACAATGAGCAGTTCTTC.